The sequence of this TCR beta chain was determined in a study of vaccination and CD4 T cells after COVID-19. Study summary: The authors exposed cells to overlapping spike peptides derived from SARS-CoV-2, HCoV-NL63, HCoV-OC43 and HCoV-229E. Whole-study results and caveats: Spike mono-reactivity was shown by 304 of 307 vaccine-specific clones in convalescent patients.

At the Johns Hopkins FTIC core, DNA taken from cultured CD4+ T cells was sequenced by way of the Oncomine TCR Beta short-read assay. TCRdb independently ran MiXCR on the PCR reads; one entry per CDR3 protein. Of several thousand distinct CDR3 sequences in the sample, approximately 60% were seen once. In its sample, this clonotype was seen a few times. The antigen is not known. As for treatment: approximately 10-day PBMC culture with coronavirus spike peptide pools or control peptides (ViraFEST assay). Researchers reported culturing about 2 million PBMCs per well with about 10 IU/ml IL-2 and about 10 ug/ml peptide pools. Trimming removed 0 bases from V and 8 bases from J; junction bases left unmatched: 4. The CDR3 spans 13 residues. Per germline, CDR1 SGHNT and CDR2 YYREEE (reference sequence).

J is TRBJ1-2 and V is TRBV5-4, with 7 bases lining up with TRBD1. This TCR derives from a human donor with COVID-19. The sample was cultured CD4+ T cells from blood, taken after SARS-CoV-2 vaccination. This CDR3 reads CASSLEQGLGYTF. For the CDR3, the DNA is TGTGCCAGCAGCTTGGAACAGGGGTTAGGCTACACCTTC.